This TCR beta chain originates from a study of early stage breast cancer tumors. Blood replicates held 0.5 ug DNA, tumor or normal breast about 1.5 ug, two each. This table comes from immunoSEQ multiplex PCR, and its TCRdb copy is limited to in-frame clones, with some not included. The profile shows over 25,000 clones, 72% of them singletons. Findings and limits, study-wide: Bulk DNA sequencing of unsorted cells missed chain pairing and markers. In about 90% of the 16 patients, blood comparison separated tumor from normal breast. Enriched TCRB sequences shared across patients were mostly commonly generated sequences.

With regard to this clone: Its antigen is not identified.

Source material: blood. This sequence was found in a person in their fifties with breast cancer.

CDR3 nucleotides: TGCGCCAGCAGCCAACAGGGGAATCAGGAGAAGCAGTACTTC. Translating it yields CASSQQGNQEKQYF. The chain carries TRBV4-3 and TRBJ2-7; perhaps TRBD1 as D (6 bases). There are 14 residues in the CDR3. V was clipped by 2 bases and J by 8 bases, with 16 bases between them. Germline lookup yields CDR1 LGHNA and CDR2 YSLEER.